This TCR beta chain is drawn from a study of blood T cells in healthy people across ages. Primed by a sample-barcoded 5' primer and a J-beta primer mix, a second PCR proceeded for 7 to 11 cycles. From the 5' RACE reads, TCRdb called clonotypes with MiXCR, one entry per CDR3 protein. The sample lists some 930,000 distinct CDR3 sequences; 29% were seen once. Every donor gave 9.5 to 10 milliliters of peripheral blood. V lost 6 bases to trimming and J lost 11 bases, with 26 bases between them. This CDR3 region has 15 residues. These data are also associated with another study on T cells of mothers and their children. This second study says: Relative to unrelated pairs, biologically related mother-child dyads exhibited marginally greater, non-significant overlap.

Sequences were obtained from blood. The chain recombines TRBV12-3 or TRBV12-4 with TRBJ2-7; the D gene is possibly TRBD1 (5 bases). The receptor was derived from a woman aged 35 to 49 in good health. The CDR3 DNA reads TGTGCCAGCAGCCCCACGCCAGGCAGGGCCTACGTGGAGTACTTC. This gives the protein CASSPTPGRAYVEYF.